This T cell receptor (beta chain) was obtained from a study of cytomegalovirus exposure and HLA in healthy donors. V lost 4 bases and J 5 bases, leaving 14 bases between the germline ends. The V gene's germline CDR1 is MNHNY and CDR2 SVGAGI (reference sequence). The CDR3 spans 14 residues. PCR was performed using 60 Vbeta and 13 Jbeta primers. The repertoire was sequenced with immunoSEQ multiplex PCR; TCRdb's copy has only in-frame clones and lacks some. The data hold roughly 120,000 clones, with just over 75% observed a single time. This TCR was sampled from a young man in good health and CMV-seropositive. The sequencing input was PBMCs. This chain connects TRBV6-6 to TRBJ1-2; tentative D call: TRBD1 (5 bases). The CDR3 here is CASSSAGGRYGYTF. The CDR3 DNA sequence: TGTGCCAGCAGTTCGGCCGGGGGAAGATATGGCTACACCTTC.